Listed below are T cell receptor beta chains from one sample, sequenced in a study of blood T cell repertoires in COVID-19. Clones were read by immunoSEQ multiplex PCR, and TCRdb kept only the in-frame ones, dropping some. The repertoire holds roughly 62,000 clones, with almost 85% as singletons. Specimen: peripheral blood. These receptors all come from a man aged 55 to 70 with acute or convalescent COVID-19. CDR3s include the opening cysteine and the closing phenylalanine or tryptophan. The D gene is left open where the match is weak. The size field is filled for only some rows; it gives once, few, many or a size class.

j_gene	v_gene	abundance	d_gene	CDR3nt	CDR3aa
TRBJ1-6	TRBV5-4	-	-	TGTGCCAGCAGCTTGGGGTCGCCAGGCAGTGTAAATTCACCCCTCCACTTT	CASSLGSPGSVNSPLHF
TRBJ1-1	TRBV5-1	-	TRBD1	TGCGCCAGCAGCGGGGGACAGGGAATCACTGAAGCTTTCTTT	CASSGGQGITEAFF
TRBJ1-6	TRBV19	-	-	TGTGCCAGTAGTTCCACTACAGGGATATGGAATTCACCCCTCCACTTT	CASSSTTGIWNSPLHF
TRBJ2-7	TRBV11-2	-	TRBD2	TGTGCCAGCAGCTCCGTAGCGGGGCCTCAGGGGTACGAGCAGTACTTC	CASSSVAGPQGYEQYF
TRBJ2-7	TRBV7-8	-	TRBD2	TGTGCCAGCAGCCTAGGGACTAGCGGGGGCGGCGAGCAGTACTTC	CASSLGTSGGGEQYF
TRBJ1-1	TRBV2	-	-	TGTGCCAGCAGTGACCACGGAGGCACTGAAGCTTTCTTT	CASSDHGGTEAFF
TRBJ2-7	TRBV6-5	-	TRBD1	TGTGCCAGCAGGGGGACAGGGGTAAACGAGCAGTACTTC	CASRGTGVNEQYF
TRBJ2-7	TRBV5-5	-	-	TGTGCCAGCAGCTATGGTAGGGGATACGAGCAGTACTTC	CASSYGRGYEQYF
TRBJ2-7	TRBV7-9	few	TRBD2	TGTGCCAGCAGCCGGACTAGCTACGAGCAGTACTTC	CASSRTSYEQYF
TRBJ1-2	TRBV19	-	-	TGTGCCAGTAGTATTCACCTTGGCGGGTCTGGCGGTGGCTACACCTTC	CASSIHLGGSGGGYTF
TRBJ2-3	TRBV18	-	-	TGTGCCAGCTCACCTCCGACAATTAAGGGAGCAGATACGCAGTATTTT	CASSPPTIKGADTQYF
TRBJ2-7	TRBV4-1	-	TRBD2	TGCGCCAGCAGCCAAGATCGACAGCGGGGGGGCTACGAGCAGTACTTC	CASSQDRQRGGYEQYF
TRBJ1-1	TRBV7-9	-	TRBD1	TGTGCCAGCAGCTTGACAGGGGGCGGTGAAGCTTTCTTT	CASSLTGGGEAFF
TRBJ2-5	TRBV9	-	TRBD2	TGTGCCAGCAGCCTAGCGGGGGGCCAAGAGACCCAGTACTTC	CASSLAGGQETQYF
TRBJ1-5	TRBV5-1	-	-	TGCGCCAGCAGCTTGAATGGGGGGGGCCAGCCCCAGCATTTT	CASSLNGGGQPQHF
TRBJ2-2	TRBV30	once	TRBD1	TGTGCCTGGAGGGGTGACAGGGAGAACACCGGGGAGCTGTTTTTT	CAWRGDRENTGELFF
TRBJ2-7	TRBV6-1	-	TRBD1	TGTGCCAGCAGTGAACCACCATGGACAGGGTGGTCCTACGAGCAGTACTTC	CASSEPPWTGWSYEQYF
TRBJ2-6	TRBV27	-	-	TGTGCCAGCAGTTTTGGTACAACAACTGGGGCCAACGTCCTGACTTTC	CASSFGTTTGANVLTF
TRBJ1-1	TRBV5-8	-	-	TGTGCCAGCAGCTTGGCCGGGGGGATTGAAGCTTTCTTT	CASSLAGGIEAFF
TRBJ2-7	TRBV19	-	TRBD1	TGTGCCAGTAGCGTTAAGGGAACAGGGGCCGCCGAGCAGTACTTC	CASSVKGTGAAEQYF
TRBJ2-5	TRBV2	-	-	TGTGCCAGCGGGGAGGCTAGTTATATGGAGACCCAGTACTTC	CASGEASYMETQYF
TRBJ2-2	TRBV24-1	-	-	TGTGCCACCAGTGATGGGGGGGCAGGCACCGGGGAGCTGTTTTTT	CATSDGGAGTGELFF
TRBJ2-5	TRBV19	-	TRBD1	TGTGCCAGTAGTCCTTCTCGGACAGGGGGGGAGACCCAGTACTTC	CASSPSRTGGETQYF
TRBJ2-3	TRBV24-1	once	TRBD2	TGTGCCACCAGTGACCCCACACTAGCGGGGGAAAGAGATACGCAGTATTTT	CATSDPTLAGERDTQYF
TRBJ2-7	TRBV5-1	-	-	TGCGCCAGCAGCTTGGTTAGCTGGCCGGACGAGCAGTACTTC	CASSLVSWPDEQYF
TRBJ1-5	TRBV28	-	TRBD1	TGTGCCAGCAGCAATCCCGGGACAGTTGGTCAGCCCCAGCATTTT	CASSNPGTVGQPQHF
TRBJ2-1	TRBV5-5	-	-	TGTGCCAGCAGCTTTCAGGGGAGTGAGCAGTTCTTC	CASSFQGSEQFF
TRBJ2-1	TRBV5-4	few	-	TGTGCCAGCAGCTTTATTGGACAGTACAATGAGCAGTTCTTC	CASSFIGQYNEQFF
TRBJ2-3	TRBV11-2	-	TRBD2	TGTGCCAGCAGCTTAGTTCTAGCGGGGGGGTACACAGATACGCAGTATTTT	CASSLVLAGGYTDTQYF
TRBJ2-3	TRBV28	-	-	TGTGCCAGCAGTTTAACTGGGGGGGGGCAGACAGATACGCAGTATTTT	CASSLTGGGQTDTQYF
TRBJ2-7	TRBV2	-	-	TGTGCCAGCAGACCTCCACAAATCCTTCAACCCGAGCAGTACTTC	CASRPPQILQPEQYF
TRBJ1-2	TRBV19	-	-	TGTGCCAGCGGCAGGGGTAGTGGCTACACCTTC	CASGRGSGYTF
TRBJ1-1	TRBV2	-	TRBD1	TGTGCCAGCAGCTCTCAAACAGGGGGAGGAACTGAAGCTTTCTTT	CASSSQTGGGTEAFF
TRBJ1-2	TRBV27	-	TRBD1	TGTGCCAGCAGTCCATTCAGGGGGCGCAGGGATGGCTACACCTTC	CASSPFRGRRDGYTF
TRBJ2-2	TRBV6-5	-	-	TGTGCCAGCAGCCCATTGGGGGGATCCGGGGAGCTGTTTTTT	CASSPLGGSGELFF
TRBJ2-7	TRBV7-3	few	TRBD1	TGTGCCAGCAGCTTAGCGGGACAGGGCGAGCAGTACTTC	CASSLAGQGEQYF
TRBJ2-5	TRBV11-2	-	TRBD1	TGTGCCAGCAGCCCCCGGGACAGGGATCAAGAGACCCAGTACTTC	CASSPRDRDQETQYF
TRBJ2-7	TRBV19	-	TRBD1	TGTGCCAGTAGTACCTATACGACAGGGGAAGAGCAGTACTTC	CASSTYTTGEEQYF
TRBJ1-2	TRBV5-1	-	-	TGCGCCAGCAGCCCTTCGGGGGGACCAGGGGTGTATGGCTACACCTTC	CASSPSGGPGVYGYTF
TRBJ1-4	TRBV5-1	-	-	TGCGCCAGCCGTGCGAGGGAATGGGAGGAAAAACTGTTTTTT	CASRAREWEEKLFF
TRBJ1-2	TRBV28	-	-	TGTGCCACAAAGGGAGTCGTGAAGGCTAACTATGGCTACACCTTC	CATKGVVKANYGYTF
TRBJ2-7	TRBV30	-	-	TGTGCCTGGAGTGTACACTACGAGCAGTACTTC	CAWSVHYEQYF
TRBJ1-3	TRBV6-5	-	TRBD1	TGTGCCAGCAGTTACTCTACAGGGGTGGACACCATATATTTT	CASSYSTGVDTIYF
TRBJ1-3	TRBV9	-	TRBD1	TGTGCCAGCAGCCCCCGGACAGGGGGCGGCTCTGGAAACACCATATATTTT	CASSPRTGGGSGNTIYF
TRBJ1-3	TRBV5-1	-	-	TGCGCCAGCAGCTTAGGGGACTCTGGAAACACCATATATTTT	CASSLGDSGNTIYF
TRBJ1-2	TRBV7-9	-	-	TGTGCCAGCAGCTTAACGGGGGATCCTTACGGCTACACCTTC	CASSLTGDPYGYTF
TRBJ1-2	TRBV27	-	-	TGTGCCAGCAGTTTATACGGGGCGCGGGGCTATGGCTACACCTTC	CASSLYGARGYGYTF
TRBJ1-5	TRBV5-6	once	-	TGTGCCAGCAGCCTTGGGGGGGCGAGCAATCAGCCCCAGCATTTT	CASSLGGASNQPQHF
TRBJ2-5	TRBV23-1	-	-	TGCGCCAGCAGTCGACCGGACAGTCCAAGTCGGGAGACCCAGTACTTC	CASSRPDSPSRETQYF
TRBJ1-2	TRBV6-6	-	-	TGTGCCAGCAGCTCGAGCGGACCGTACTATGGCTACACCTTC	CASSSSGPYYGYTF
TRBJ1-1	TRBV5-6	-	-	TGTGCCAGCAGCTTGGCGGGAATGAACACTGAAGCTTTCTTT	CASSLAGMNTEAFF